This T cell receptor beta chain was retrieved from a study of T cells in Graves' hyperthyroidism and ophthalmopathy. Details on this clonotype: Its specificity is unknown.

Each person with ophthalmopathy scored at least 3 on the Clinical Activity Score, reached NOSPECS grade 4 or higher, and had been ill under 3 months. Study-level findings and limits: Most expanded thyroid clonotypes above 0.001 also appeared in blood. Separating ophthalmopathy from stable hyperthyroidism was achieved by a 13 V-J model.

The length of the CDR3 is 13 residues. Trimming took 1 base from V and 8 from J, leaving 11 bases between them. Amplified TCR beta CDR3 regions derived from RNA transcripts. The HTBI set primed first-round TCR CDR3 RT-PCR. TCRdb re-analysed the multiplex PCR reads in MiXCR, keeping a single row per CDR3 protein. The sample has 300,000 to 500,000 distinct CDR3 sequences, about an eighth seen once. The chain is built from TRBV12-3 or TRBV12-4 and TRBJ1-2; D gene unclear. The TCR was taken from a man aged 50 to 59 with Graves' ophthalmopathy. The sequencing sample was made of blood. As DNA, the CDR3 is TGTGCCAGCAGTTTAGGGGGAGGAGAGGGCTACACCTTC. Its protein product is CASSLGGGEGYTF.